These 21 T cell receptor beta chains were sequenced from one sample in a study of cytomegalovirus exposure and HLA in healthy donors. The PCR ran on 60 Vbeta and 13 Jbeta primers. Using immunoSEQ multiplex PCR, the repertoire was profiled, and TCRdb retains in-frame clones only, with some absent. The sample has over 50,000 clones, more than 70% seen once. The sample comprised PBMCs. The receptors were gathered from a man aged 18-30 years in good health and CMV-seronegative.

This chain joins TRBV9 and TRBJ2-2; 9 bases fit TRBD2. V dropped 4 bases and J dropped 6; count of bases not matched to a gene: 7. Germline V gene data show CDR1 as SGDLS and CDR2 as YYNGEE. CDR3 size: 15 residues. As DNA, the CDR3 is TGTGCCAGCAGCTCTAGCGGGGTGTTTGCCGGGGAGCTGTTTTTT. Protein product: CASSSSGVFAGELFF.

This rearrangement joins TRBV4-2 to TRBJ2-1, with 10 bases that match TRBD2. The CDR3 has 15 residues. Germline CDR1 and CDR2: LGHNA and YNFKEQ. The J segment lost 6 bases and the V segment lost 0 bases, leaving 2 bases of the junction unmatched. The DNA for the CDR3 is TGTGCCAGCAGCCAAGAGAGCGGGGGGGCCAATGAGCAGTTCTTC. Amino acid sequence: CASSQESGGANEQFF.

The CDR3 here is CASSSGQGPYGYTF. DNA for the CDR3: TGTGCCAGCAGTTCGGGACAGGGTCCCTATGGCTACACCTTC. The V gene is TRBV28, the J gene TRBJ1-2, with 9 positions matching TRBD1. CDR1 MDHEN and CDR2 SYDVKM come from the germline V gene. CDR3 length equals 14 residues. V gave up 4 bases and J gave up 4 bases; unmatched junction bases: 4.

V gene TRBV10-3 combines with J gene TRBJ2-5; TRBD2 matches at 10 bases. Looked up from germline, CDR1 is ENHRY and CDR2 is SYGVKD. The V and J ends lost 10 bases and 2 bases, in that order; junction bases with no gene match: 10. The CDR3 contains 15 residues. CDR3 region: CATLKLAGQQETQYF. CDR3 coding DNA: TGTGCCACCCTAAAACTAGCGGGGCAACAAGAGACCCAGTACTTC.

This chain connects TRBV7-2 to TRBJ2-5; D may be TRBD1 (5 bases). Germline values: CDR1 SGHTA, CDR2 FQGNSA. CDR3 length: 14 residues. V shed 1 base and J shed 5 bases, with 11 bases lying between them. CDR3 protein: CASSLVGLGETQYF. The CDR3 DNA is TGTGCCAGCAGCTTAGTGGGGCTAGGCGAGACCCAGTACTTC.

The chain's CDR3 is CASSPRQYTEAFF. The CDR3 DNA reads as TGTGCCAGCAGCCCAAGACAGTACACTGAAGCTTTCTTT. V usage is TRBV9 and J usage is TRBJ1-1; a weak D match, TRBD1 (5 bases). The V end lost 4 bases, the J end lost 3 bases, and 10 bases lay between the germline ends. The CDR3 length is 13 residues. Germline V gene lookup returns CDR1 SGDLS and CDR2 YYNGEE.

The rearrangement links TRBV13 to TRBJ1-2, with TRBD1 identical over 7 bases. Germline lookup yields CDR1 PRHDT and CDR2 FYEKMQ (reference sequence). The CDR3 has 13 residues. The V segment lost 2 bases and the J segment 7 bases; nucleotides outside the gene matches: 4. CDR3 coding DNA: TGTGCCAGCAGCTTAAGGGGGCATGGTGGCTACACCTTC. Amino acid sequence: CASSLRGHGGYTF.

The chain couples TRBV9 to TRBJ1-3; D ambiguous. The V gene's germline CDR1 is SGDLS and CDR2 YYNGEE. Between the trimmed V and J ends, which lost 4 bases and 0 bases, there was a span of 11 bases. The CDR3 runs 15 residues. As DNA, the CDR3 is TGTGCCAGCAGCCCGGACGGGAGCTCTGGAAACACCATATATTTT. Protein: CASSPDGSSGNTIYF.

The chain employs TRBV5-4 and TRBJ2-7, with TRBD1 identical over 7 bases. The CDR3 sequence is 13 residues long. J lost 3 bases, V lost 6 bases, and 6 bases had no gene match. The V gene's germline CDR1 is SGHNT and CDR2 YYREEE (reference sequence). CDR3 nucleotides: TGTGCCAGCACCACCCGACAGGGCTACGAGCAGTACTTC. This codes for CASTTRQGYEQYF.

The chain carries TRBV4-2 and TRBJ2-7; 9 positions match TRBD1. V dropped 4 bases and J dropped 5; count of bases not matched to a gene: 3. CDR3 size: 13 residues. Germline CDR1 LGHNA, CDR2 YNFKEQ. CDR3 bases: TGTGCCAGCAGCCCCCGGGACAGGGACGAGCAGTACTTC. It codes for CASSPRDRDEQYF.

The chain has TRBV6-6 and TRBJ1-2; the match to TRBD1 covers 12 bases. Germline values: CDR1 MNHNY, CDR2 SVGAGI (reference sequence). The CDR3 spans 16 residues. V trimming: 0 bases; J trimming: 8 bases; junction bases outside the gene matches: 7. Here the CDR3 reads CASSYSWDRGPVGYTF. CDR3 coding DNA: TGTGCCAGCAGTTACTCTTGGGACAGGGGGCCGGTCGGCTACACCTTC.

The chain uses TRBV4-1 and TRBJ2-3; D remains unclear. The V end was cut by 4 bases, the J end by 4 bases, with 9 bases between. The CDR3 runs to 13 residues. The germline gives CDR1 MGHRA, CDR2 YSYEKL. The CDR3 sequence: CASSRGSSDTQYF. CDR3 coding DNA: TGCGCCAGCAGCCGTGGTAGTTCAGATACGCAGTATTTT.

The genes are TRBV29-1 and TRBJ2-7; D perhaps matches TRBD1 (6 bases). CDR1 is SQVTM, CDR2 ANQGSEA, per germline. CDR3 size: 12 residues. Trimming took off 3 bases at V and 2 bases at J, with 8 bases between the two ends. The CDR3 loop reads CSVEDSPYEQYF. The CDR3 DNA reads TGCAGCGTTGAGGACAGTCCCTACGAGCAGTACTTC.

The chain is built from TRBV5-1 and TRBJ2-7; 13 bases are shared with TRBD2. The CDR3 sequence is 16 residues long. J lost 3 bases, V lost 3 bases, and 6 bases had no gene match. The germline V gene has CDR1 SGHRS and CDR2 YFSETQ. The CDR3 region is CASSSGLAGPLYEQYF. For the CDR3, the DNA is TGCGCCAGCAGCTCGGGACTAGCGGGGCCCCTCTACGAGCAGTACTTC.

The chain joins TRBV6-7 to TRBJ1-2; a possible D gene is TRBD1 (6 bases). TRBV6-7 is filed as an ORF, its function uncertain. Trimming cost V 2 bases and J 0 bases, with 19 bases left between them. The CDR3 is 18 residues long. The CDR3 nucleotides are TGTGCCAGCAGTTACCCTAGGCGGAGGCAGGGGCCTAACTATGGCTACACCTTC. Protein product: CASSYPRRRQGPNYGYTF.

The CDR3, as DNA: TGTGCCAGCTCACCATGGGGGACAGTTAATGAAAAACTGTTTTTT. It codes for CASSPWGTVNEKLFF. The chain employs TRBV18 and TRBJ1-4; 7 bases are a match to TRBD1. The ends lost 2 bases at V and 4 bases at J; junction bases unmatched: 4. Germline V gives CDR1 KGHSH, CDR2 LQKENI. CDR3 size: 15 residues.

This clone was observed a few times. V and J are TRBV19 and TRBJ1-1; the match to TRBD1 covers 9 bases. CDR3 length: 13 amino acids. The ends lost 6 bases at V and 5 bases at J; junction bases unmatched: 4. Germline loops: CDR1 LNHDA, CDR2 SQIVND (reference sequence). The CDR3: CASSGQGRTEAFF. CDR3 bases: TGTGCCAGTAGCGGACAGGGGAGGACTGAAGCTTTCTTT. The full variable domain, with the rest looked up from reference TRBV19 and TRBJ1-1, is DGGITQSPKYLFRKEGQNVTLSCEQNLNHDAMYWYRQDPGQGLRLIYYSQIVNDFQKGDIAEGYSVSREKKESFPLTVTSAQKNPTAFYLCASSGQGRTEAFFGQGTRLTVV.

This clone came up a few times. The chain joins TRBV2 to TRBJ2-3; 11 nucleotides line up with TRBD2. The CDR3 has 21 residues. Germline CDR1 reads SNHLY; CDR2 reads FYNNEI. V was pared by 2 bases and J by 0 bases, with 16 bases of the junction left unmatched. The CDR3 sequence: CASSEKGTSGFTPTSTDTQYF. The DNA of the CDR3 is TGTGCCAGCAGTGAAAAAGGGACTAGCGGCTTTACACCTACTAGCACAGATACGCAGTATTTT.

This chain links TRBV11-2 with TRBJ1-5; the match to TRBD1 covers 7 bases. The germline CDR1 and CDR2 sequences are SGHAT and FQNNGV. The V segment lost 2 bases and the J segment 3 bases; nucleotides outside the gene matches: 4. This CDR3 has 15 residues. The CDR3 DNA reads as TGTGCCAGCAGCTTAACCGGGACAGTCAATCAGCCCCAGCATTTT. Its protein is CASSLTGTVNQPQHF.

This chain joins TRBV2 and TRBJ1-6; a possible D gene is TRBD1 (6 bases). CDR1 and CDR2 (germline): SNHLY, FYNNEI. Trimming took off 1 base at V and 11 bases at J, with 15 bases between the two ends. This CDR3 contains 15 residues. The CDR3 region is CASSEEGQGMTPLHF. The CDR3 bases are TGTGCCAGCAGTGAAGAGGGCCAGGGGATGACACCCCTCCACTTT.

This chain links TRBV5-1 with TRBJ2-1, with 8 bases identical to TRBD1. The CDR3 sequence is 16 residues long. Germline-derived CDR1 and CDR2 are SGHRS and YFSETQ. V lost 2 bases, J lost 8 bases, and 12 bases stayed unmatched. CDR3: CASSFPRWGQAHEQFF. The CDR3 DNA follows: TGCGCCAGCAGCTTCCCCAGGTGGGGACAGGCCCATGAGCAGTTCTTC.